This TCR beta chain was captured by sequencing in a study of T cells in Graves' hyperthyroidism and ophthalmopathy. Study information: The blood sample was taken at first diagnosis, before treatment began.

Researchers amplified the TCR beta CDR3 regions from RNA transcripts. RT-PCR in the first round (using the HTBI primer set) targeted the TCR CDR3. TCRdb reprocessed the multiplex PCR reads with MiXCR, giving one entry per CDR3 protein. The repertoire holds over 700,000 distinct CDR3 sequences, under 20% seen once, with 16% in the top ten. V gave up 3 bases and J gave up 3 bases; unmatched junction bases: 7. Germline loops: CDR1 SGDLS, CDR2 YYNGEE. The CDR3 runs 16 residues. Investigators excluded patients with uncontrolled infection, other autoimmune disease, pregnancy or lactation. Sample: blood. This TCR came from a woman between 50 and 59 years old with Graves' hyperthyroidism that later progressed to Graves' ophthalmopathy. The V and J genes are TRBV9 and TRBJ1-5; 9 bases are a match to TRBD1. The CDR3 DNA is TGTGCCAGCAGCGGAGGCGGACAGGGGTCCAATCAGCCCCAGCATTTT. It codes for CASSGGGQGSNQPQHF.